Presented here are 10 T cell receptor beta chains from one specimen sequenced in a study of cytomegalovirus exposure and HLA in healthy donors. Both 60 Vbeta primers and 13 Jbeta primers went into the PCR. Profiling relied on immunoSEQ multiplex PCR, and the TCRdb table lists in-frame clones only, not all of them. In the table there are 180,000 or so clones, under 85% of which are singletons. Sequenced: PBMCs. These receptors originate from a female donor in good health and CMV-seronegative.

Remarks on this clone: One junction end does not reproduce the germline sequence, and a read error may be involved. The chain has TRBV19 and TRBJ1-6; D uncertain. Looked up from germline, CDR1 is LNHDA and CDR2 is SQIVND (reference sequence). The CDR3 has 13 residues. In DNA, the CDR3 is TGTGCCAATAGTAACACAGCTGGTTCACCCCTCCACTTT. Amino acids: CANSNTAGSPLHF.

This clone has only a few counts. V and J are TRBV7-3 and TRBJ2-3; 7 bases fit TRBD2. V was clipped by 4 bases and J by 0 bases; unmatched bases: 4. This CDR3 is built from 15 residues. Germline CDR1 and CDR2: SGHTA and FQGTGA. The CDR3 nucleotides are TGTGCCAGCAGCTGGGGGGGGAACAGCACAGATACGCAGTATTTT. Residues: CASSWGGNSTDTQYF.

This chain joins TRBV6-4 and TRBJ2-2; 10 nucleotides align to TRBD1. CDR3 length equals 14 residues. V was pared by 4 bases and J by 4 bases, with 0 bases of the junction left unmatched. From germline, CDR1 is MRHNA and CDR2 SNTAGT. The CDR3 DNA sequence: TGTGCCAGCAGTGGGACAGGGGGCACCGGGGAGCTGTTTTTT. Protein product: CASSGTGGTGELFF.

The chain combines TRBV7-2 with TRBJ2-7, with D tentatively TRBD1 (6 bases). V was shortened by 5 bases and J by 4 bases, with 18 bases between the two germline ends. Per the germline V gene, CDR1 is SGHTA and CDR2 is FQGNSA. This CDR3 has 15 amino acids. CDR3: CASSRVRGSGYEQYF. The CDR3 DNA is TGTGCCAGCAGCAGAGTGAGGGGGAGTGGGTACGAGCAGTACTTC.

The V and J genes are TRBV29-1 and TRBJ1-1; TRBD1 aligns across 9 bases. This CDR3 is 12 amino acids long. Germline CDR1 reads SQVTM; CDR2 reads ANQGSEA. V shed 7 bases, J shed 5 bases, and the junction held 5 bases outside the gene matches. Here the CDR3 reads CSARTGVTEAFF. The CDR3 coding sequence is TGCAGCGCCAGGACAGGGGTAACTGAAGCTTTCTTT.

DNA of the CDR3: TGTGCCAGCAGTTACTCCCCCGGGGGCACTGAAGCTTTCTTT. Encoded protein: CASSYSPGGTEAFF. The J gene is TRBJ1-1, the V gene TRBV6-5; possible D gene TRBD1, 5 bases. The V end lost 0 bases, the J end lost 4 bases, and 9 bases lay between the germline ends. This CDR3 is built from 14 residues. Germline V gives CDR1 MNHEY, CDR2 SVGAGI.

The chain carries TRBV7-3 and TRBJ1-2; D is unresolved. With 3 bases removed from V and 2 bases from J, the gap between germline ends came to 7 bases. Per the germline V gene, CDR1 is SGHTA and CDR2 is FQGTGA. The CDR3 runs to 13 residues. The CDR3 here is CASSFDKNYGYTF. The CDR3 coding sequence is TGTGCCAGCAGCTTTGACAAAAACTATGGCTACACCTTC.

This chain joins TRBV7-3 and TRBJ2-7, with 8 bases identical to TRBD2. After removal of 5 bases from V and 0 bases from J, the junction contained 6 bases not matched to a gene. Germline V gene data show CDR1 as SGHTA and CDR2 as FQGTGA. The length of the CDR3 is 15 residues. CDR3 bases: TGTGCCAGCAGCCTTGACGCGGGGGGCTCCTACGAGCAGTACTTC. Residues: CASSLDAGGSYEQYF.

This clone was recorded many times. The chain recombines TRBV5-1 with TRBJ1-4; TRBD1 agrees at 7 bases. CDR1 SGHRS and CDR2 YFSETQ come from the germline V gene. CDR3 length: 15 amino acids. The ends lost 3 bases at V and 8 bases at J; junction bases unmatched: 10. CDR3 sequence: CASSSTGALKEKLFF. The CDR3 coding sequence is TGCGCCAGCAGCTCCACAGGGGCCCTGAAGGAAAAACTGTTTTTT. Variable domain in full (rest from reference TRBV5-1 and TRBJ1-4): KAGVTQTPRYLIKTRGQQVTLSCSPISGHRSVSWYQQTPGQGLQFLFEYFSETQRNKGNFPGRFSGRQFSNSRSEMNVSTLELGDSALYLCASSSTGALKEKLFFGSGTQLSVL.

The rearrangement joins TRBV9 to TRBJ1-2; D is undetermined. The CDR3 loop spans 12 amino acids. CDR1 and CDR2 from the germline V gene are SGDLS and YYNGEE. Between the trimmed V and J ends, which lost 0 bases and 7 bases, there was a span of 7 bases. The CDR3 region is CASSVVEGGYTF. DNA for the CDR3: TGTGCCAGCAGCGTAGTCGAGGGTGGCTACACCTTC.